One and the same sample provided the 30 T cell receptor beta chains below, sequenced in a study of blood T cell repertoires in COVID-19 (dated by TCRdb to 2018 to 2020). To prepare the library, the immunoSEQ multiplex PCR assay was applied. TCRdb provides this immuneACCESS table in a form limited to in-frame rearrangements. Some clones are lacking; in checked studies, under half of them reflect an unresolved V gene, and why the rest are absent is not known. The table for this sample lists about 75,000 clones; about 88% of them were counted only once. Roughly a fifth of the sample is held by the ten biggest clonotypes. The source material was peripheral blood. These receptors all stem from a human donor in a cohort sampled during active COVID-19.

V gene TRBV4-1 combines with J gene TRBJ1-5; TRBD1 might be the D (5 bases). The V gene's germline CDR1 is MGHRA and CDR2 YSYEKL. The CDR3 has 16 amino acids. V was shortened by 1 base and J by 2 bases, with 12 bases between the two germline ends. CDR3 DNA: TGCGCCAGCAGCCAAGTAGGGGAATCGGGCAATCAGCCCCAGCATTTT. It is translated as CASSQVGESGNQPQHF.

The V and J genes are TRBV5-1 and TRBJ2-1; D possibly corresponds to TRBD2 (5 bases). Germline V gives CDR1 SGHRS, CDR2 YFSETQ. V shed 5 bases and J shed 6 bases, with 12 bases lying between them. This CDR3 comprises 13 residues. The CDR3 DNA sequence: TGCGCCAGCAGGGTGTCTAGCCCCAATGAGCAGTTCTTC. Translation: CASRVSSPNEQFF. Together with reference TRBV5-1 and TRBJ2-1, the CDR3 gives the full variable domain: KAGVTQTPRYLIKTRGQQVTLSCSPISGHRSVSWYQQTPGQGLQFLFEYFSETQRNKGNFPGRFSGRQFSNSRSEMNVSTLELGDSALYLCASRVSSPNEQFFGPGTRLTVL.

This clone showed up just a few times. The chain is built from TRBV5-1 and TRBJ1-4, with D possibly TRBD1 on 6 matching bases. V was pared by 3 bases and J by 7 bases, with 10 bases between. This CDR3 has 13 amino acids. Germline lookup yields CDR1 SGHRS and CDR2 YFSETQ. The CDR3, as DNA: TGCGCCAGCAGCTCGGGACATATTGAAAAACTGTTTTTT. It yields the protein CASSSGHIEKLFF.

The gene calls are TRBV30 and TRBJ1-1; the D gene is possibly TRBD1 (5 bases). In germline, CDR1 is GTSNPN, CDR2 SVGIG (reference sequence). V was trimmed by 2 bases and J by 1 base, leaving 8 bases between them. The CDR3 is made up of 13 amino acids. CDR3 region: CAWSPQANTEAFF. CDR3 coding DNA: TGTGCCTGGAGTCCACAGGCGAACACTGAAGCTTTCTTT.

This chain links TRBV9 with TRBJ2-7; the match to TRBD1 covers 8 bases. CDR1 and CDR2 (germline): SGDLS, YYNGEE. This CDR3 is built from 15 residues. Trimming took 0 bases from V and 3 from J; bases not matched to a gene: 5. CDR3 loop: CASSVAGQGDYEQYF. CDR3 nucleotides: TGTGCCAGCAGCGTAGCCGGACAGGGTGACTACGAGCAGTACTTC.

V usage is TRBV6-2 or TRBV6-3 and J usage is TRBJ2-7, with D perhaps matching TRBD1 (5 bases). Per the germline V gene, CDR1 is MNHEY and CDR2 is SVGEGT. The CDR3 totals 17 residues. Trimming removed 2 bases at V and 0 bases at J, with 17 bases between. The chain's CDR3 is CASSYLLRGPFSYEQYF. The CDR3 nucleotides read TGTGCCAGCAGTTACCTGTTAAGGGGCCCCTTCTCCTACGAGCAGTACTTC.

The rearrangement links TRBV7-2 to TRBJ1-1; 8 nucleotides agree with TRBD1. V dropped 5 bases and J dropped 2; count of bases not matched to a gene: 7. CDR1 and CDR2 from the germline V gene are SGHTA and FQGNSA. The CDR3 runs to 15 residues. The CDR3: CASSRGQATNTEAFF. The CDR3 DNA sequence: TGTGCCAGCAGCCGGGGACAGGCCACAAACACTGAAGCTTTCTTT.

The chain links TRBV2 to TRBJ2-5; 7 nucleotides line up with TRBD1. CDR1 is SNHLY, CDR2 FYNNEI, per germline. The trim removed 5 bases at V and 2 bases at J, leaving 2 bases unmatched. This CDR3 spans 13 amino acids. Written as DNA, the CDR3 is TGTGCCAGCAGTAGGGACAGTCAAGAGACCCAGTACTTC. Protein product: CASSRDSQETQYF.

V is TRBV2 and J is TRBJ2-5, with D possibly TRBD1 on 6 matching bases. The V end lost 3 bases, the J end lost 5 bases, and 19 bases lay between the germline ends. The CDR3 is 16 amino acids. From germline, CDR1 is SNHLY and CDR2 FYNNEI. The CDR3 DNA reads TGTGCCAGCAGTGAGGGGGCGAGGCGGGCTATGGAGACCCAGTACTTC. It encodes CASSEGARRAMETQYF.

This chain connects TRBV29-1 to TRBJ2-7; a possible D gene is TRBD1 (5 bases). V lost 4 bases and J 4 bases, leaving 8 bases between the germline ends. Germline loops: CDR1 SQVTM, CDR2 ANQGSEA. CDR3 length equals 11 residues. Here the CDR3 DNA reads TGCAGCGTTGCCAGGGCTTACGAGCAGTACTTC. This encodes CSVARAYEQYF.

This clone was picked up a small number of times. This sequence joins TRBV29-1 and TRBJ1-2; the D is unclear. CDR1 is SQVTM and CDR2 is ANQGSEA in the germline V gene. The V end lost 4 bases, the J end lost 1 base, and 10 bases lay between the germline ends. The CDR3 extends over 13 amino acids. CDR3 residues: CSVVAGLNYGYTF. Written as DNA, the CDR3 is TGCAGCGTTGTCGCCGGTCTTAACTATGGCTACACCTTC.

The gene calls are TRBV7-2 and TRBJ1-4, with TRBD1 identical over 8 bases. V shed 4 bases and J 8 bases; nucleotides not matched to a gene: 3. CDR3 length equals 13 residues. CDR1 SGHTA and CDR2 FQGNSA come from the germline V gene. The CDR3 sequence: CASSSRTGEKLFF. CDR3 coding DNA: TGTGCCAGCAGCTCAAGGACAGGGGAAAAACTGTTTTTT. Drawing the rest from reference TRBV7-2 and TRBJ1-4, the complete variable domain is GAGVSQSPSNKVTEKGKDVELRCDPISGHTALYWYRQSLGQGLEFLIYFQGNSAPDKSGLPSDRFSAERTGGSVSTLTIQRTQQEDSAVYLCASSSRTGEKLFFGSGTQLSVL.

This clone was seen only once. The V and J genes are TRBV6-5 and TRBJ2-1; possible D gene TRBD2, 7 bases. Germline CDR1 is MNHEY and CDR2 is SVGAGI. Trimming left V 2 bases short and J 5 bases short, with 13 bases between. The CDR3 contains 15 residues. CDR3 amino acids: CASSYGGASNNEQFF. Written as DNA, the CDR3 is TGTGCCAGCAGTTACGGGGGGGCCTCTAACAATGAGCAGTTCTTC.

The chain combines TRBV5-1 with TRBJ2-7; 10 bases align to TRBD1. V trimming: 4 bases; J trimming: 7 bases; junction bases outside the gene matches: 8. This CDR3 region has 14 residues. The germline V gene has CDR1 SGHRS and CDR2 YFSETQ. DNA for the CDR3: TGCGCCAGCAGCCCGACAGGGGGCCCGGGAGAGCAGTACTTC. This translates into CASSPTGGPGEQYF.

The V gene is TRBV19, the J gene TRBJ1-3; possibly TRBD1 for D (6 bases). The CDR3 runs 13 residues. The V end was cut by 6 bases, the J end by 8 bases, with 14 bases between. Germline V gene sequence: CDR1 LNHDA, CDR2 SQIVND (reference sequence). CDR3 DNA sequence: TGTGCCAGTAGCCGGGCAGGGGTCGACACCATATATTTT. Its protein is CASSRAGVDTIYF.

The chain combines TRBV7-5 with TRBJ2-7; TRBD2 is the table's D call, not checked against the DNA. TRBV7-5 is annotated as a pseudogene. CDR3 length: 16 amino acids. CDR3 in amino acids: CARSLHGTSASYEQYF. The CDR3, as DNA: TGTGCCAGAAGCCTCCACGGGACTAGCGCCTCCTACGAGCAGTACTTC.

V is TRBV2 and J is TRBJ2-1; 9 bases fit TRBD2. With 7 bases clipped from V and 4 bases from J, the junction kept 11 bases outside the gene matches. CDR1 is SNHLY and CDR2 is FYNNEI in the germline V gene. CDR3 length equals 16 residues. Here the CDR3 DNA reads TGTGCCAGCACAAAATCGGGACTAGCAGGGTACAATGAGCAGTTCTTC. Translating gives CASTKSGLAGYNEQFF.

The chain couples TRBV6-5 to TRBJ2-6, with TRBD1 as a possible D gene (7 bases). Looked up from germline, CDR1 is MNHEY and CDR2 is SVGAGI. The CDR3 sequence is 16 residues long. Trimming removed 4 bases from V and 4 bases from J, with 14 bases in between. CDR3 residues: CASSLTGTRGANVLTF. CDR3 bases: TGTGCCAGCAGTTTGACAGGGACTCGAGGGGCCAACGTCCTGACTTTC.

This clone has just a few counts. The V and J genes are TRBV4-1 and TRBJ1-2, with D perhaps TRBD1 (6 bases). CDR1 MGHRA and CDR2 YSYEKL come from the germline V gene. This CDR3 is built from 15 residues. V lost 5 bases to trimming and J lost 6 bases, with 19 bases between them. CDR3 protein: CASSLSLGAQDGYTF. CDR3 DNA sequence: TGCGCCAGCAGCTTAAGTCTGGGGGCGCAGGATGGCTACACCTTC.

The rearrangement joins TRBV15 to TRBJ2-7; weak D call: TRBD1 (6 bases). The CDR3 consists of 18 residues. Germline V gene sequence: CDR1 LNHNV, CDR2 YYDKDF (reference sequence). V was cut by 2 bases and J by 0 bases, with 20 bases left in between. CDR3 coding DNA: TGTGCCACCAGCAGAAAAGCATATGACAGGATCTTCTCCTACGAGCAGTACTTC. Translating it yields CATSRKAYDRIFSYEQYF.

The chain joins TRBV6-5 to TRBJ1-4; 7 nucleotides line up with TRBD1. The V gene's germline CDR1 is MNHEY and CDR2 SVGAGI. This CDR3 comprises 15 residues. V gave up 5 bases and J gave up 7 bases; unmatched junction bases: 10. The CDR3 protein is CASSNTGATVEKLFF. CDR3 coding DNA: TGTGCCAGCAGTAACACAGGGGCTACTGTTGAAAAACTGTTTTTT.

Points on this clone: Other DNA sequences within the sample encode an identical CDR3. V gene TRBV7-6 combines with J gene TRBJ1-5; 9 bases are shared with TRBD1. There are 15 residues in the CDR3. The germline CDR1 and CDR2 sequences are SGHVS and FNYEAQ. V was clipped by 1 base and J by 2 bases; unmatched bases: 0. CDR3: CASSLGDRGNQPQHF. The CDR3 nucleotides read TGTGCCAGCAGCTTAGGGGACAGGGGCAATCAGCCCCAGCATTTT.

The J gene is TRBJ1-1, the V gene TRBV7-2; D might be TRBD1 (5 bases). The CDR3 totals 16 residues. Germline values: CDR1 SGHTA, CDR2 FQGNSA. V dropped 4 bases and J dropped 0 bases, with 15 bases sitting between them. Written as DNA, the CDR3 is TGTGCCAGCAGCTCCCCCGGGGGAAATGTGAACACTGAAGCTTTCTTT. Translation gives CASSSPGGNVNTEAFF.

J is TRBJ1-5 and V is TRBV3-1 (or the pseudogene TRBV3-2); no reliable D call. Trimming shortened V by 1 base and J by 0 bases, and 28 bases separated the two germline ends. CDR3 length: 22 amino acids. Germline V lookup: CDR1 LGHDT, CDR2 YNNKEL (reference sequence). CDR3 amino acids: CASSQVSCLISRRPPSNQPQHF. Written as DNA, the CDR3 is TGTGCCAGCAGCCAAGTATCTTGCCTTATTTCCAGGCGACCCCCTAGCAATCAGCCCCAGCATTTT.

This chain connects TRBV29-1 to TRBJ2-7; perhaps TRBD2 as D (5 bases). CDR3 length equals 13 residues. V was cut by 3 bases and J by 1 base, with 10 bases left in between. The V gene's germline CDR1 is SQVTM and CDR2 ANQGSEA. The CDR3, as DNA: TGCAGCGTTGAGACCGGGAAATCCTACGAGCAGTACTTC. The encoded protein is CSVETGKSYEQYF.

This sequence joins TRBV29-1 and TRBJ2-7; the D gene is possibly TRBD1 (6 bases). The ends were cut back, 4 bases at V and 5 bases at J, with 18 bases in the middle. The CDR3 spans 14 residues. In germline, CDR1 is SQVTM, CDR2 ANQGSEA. The CDR3 sequence: CSVGKQGFLNEQYF. CDR3 nucleotide sequence: TGCAGCGTTGGGAAACAGGGTTTTTTAAACGAGCAGTACTTC.

V gene TRBV7-6 combines with J gene TRBJ2-1, with a possible D match to TRBD1 (6 bases). Germline V CDR1 and CDR2: SGHVS, FNYEAQ. Trimming cost V 5 bases and J 0 bases, with 11 bases left between them. The CDR3 contains 15 residues. CDR3 residues: CASSPDRSSYNEQFF. In DNA form, the CDR3 reads TGTGCCAGCAGCCCCGACAGGAGCTCCTACAATGAGCAGTTCTTC.

The gene calls are TRBV5-1 and TRBJ2-2; 7 nucleotides match TRBD2. The CDR3 length is 15 residues. Germline V gene lookup returns CDR1 SGHRS and CDR2 YFSETQ. With V trimmed by 4 bases and J by 0 bases, 3 bases remained unmatched. CDR3 protein: CASSREGSNTGELFF. The CDR3 DNA follows: TGCGCCAGCAGCAGGGAGGGTTCGAACACCGGGGAGCTGTTTTTT. The full variable domain, completed using reference TRBV5-1 and TRBJ2-2, is KAGVTQTPRYLIKTRGQQVTLSCSPISGHRSVSWYQQTPGQGLQFLFEYFSETQRNKGNFPGRFSGRQFSNSRSEMNVSTLELGDSALYLCASSREGSNTGELFFGEGSRLTVL.

V is TRBV11-3 and J is TRBJ2-1, with 8 positions matching TRBD2. The CDR3 length is 18 residues. Germline loops: CDR1 SGHNT, CDR2 YENEEA. The trim removed 1 base at V and 0 bases at J, leaving 8 bases unmatched. The CDR3 is CASSLARTSGSSYNEQFF. CDR3 DNA sequence: TGTGCCAGCAGCTTAGCCCGAACTAGCGGAAGCTCCTACAATGAGCAGTTCTTC.

The J gene is TRBJ2-7, the V gene TRBV6-5; TRBD1 matches 8 bases. CDR1 is MNHEY and CDR2 is SVGAGI in the germline V gene. CDR3 length: 15 amino acids. J was trimmed by 2 bases and V by 3 bases; bases with no gene match: 6. In nucleotides, the CDR3 is TGTGCCAGCAGTTATGGACAGGGTACAACCTACGAGCAGTACTTC. Its protein is CASSYGQGTTYEQYF.